This record concerns one T cell receptor beta chain sequence. Sequenced by immunoSEQ multiplex PCR; TCRdb stores in-frame clones only, minus some. The sample holds approximately 82,000 clones; about nine tenths are singletons and the top ten take 0.55% to 0.65%. At baseline, cycle 4 day 1, and cycle 7 day 1, blood was sampled. This sample is drawn from a study of OX40 agonist ivuxolimab in advanced cancers. Study context: Three dose-escalation patients had partial responses: one with hepatocellular carcinoma and two with cutaneous melanoma.

The CDR3 is made up of 15 amino acids. Germline-derived CDR1 and CDR2 are SGDLS and YYNGEE. Trimming took 0 bases from V and 3 from J; bases not matched to a gene: 5. The V gene is TRBV9, the J gene TRBJ2-7; 8 nucleotides match TRBD2. Source: CD4+ or CD8+ T cells sorted from blood, taken in a trial of the OX40 agonist ivuxolimab. This clonotype originated in an adult with an advanced solid tumor such as melanoma, head and neck, liver or kidney cancer. The DNA for the CDR3 is TGTGCCAGCAGCGTAGGGAGCGGGAGTTACTACGAGCAGTACTTC. This translates into CASSVGSGSYYEQYF.